A single sample gave rise to the 12 T cell receptor beta chains below, sequenced in a study of tumour-infiltrating T cells in Burkitt lymphoma. Profiling relied on immunoSEQ multiplex PCR, and the TCRdb table lists in-frame clones only, not all of them. The sample shows roughly 15,000 clones, around 80% of them seen only once. Material for sequencing was tumor tissue. These receptors came from a human donor with diffuse large B-cell lymphoma.

V is TRBV9 and J is TRBJ1-4, with TRBD1 matching 10 bases. Germline CDR1 and CDR2: SGDLS and YYNGEE. The CDR3 length is 14 residues. J was trimmed by 6 bases and V by 4 bases; bases with no gene match: 3. The CDR3 loop reads CASSRGTGDEKLFF. The CDR3 DNA reads TGTGCCAGCAGCCGGGGGACAGGGGATGAAAAACTGTTTTTT.

The genes are TRBV9 and TRBJ1-3, with D perhaps matching TRBD1 (5 bases). The germline V gene encodes CDR1 SGDLS and CDR2 YYNGEE. Deletions cut 4 bases from V and 4 bases from J, with 24 bases between. The CDR3 extends over 18 amino acids. Here the CDR3 DNA reads TGTGCCAGCAGCCCCACGTGGGGGGGTCCCCTAGTCGGAAACACCATATATTTT. Its protein is CASSPTWGGPLVGNTIYF.

The chain carries TRBV27 and TRBJ2-6, with TRBD1 matching 8 bases. V dropped 6 bases and J dropped 2; count of bases not matched to a gene: 12. The length of the CDR3 is 18 residues. Germline V lookup: CDR1 MNHEY, CDR2 SMNVEV (reference sequence). CDR3 region: CASSQSGGGGTGANVLTF. The CDR3 DNA follows: TGTGCCAGCAGCCAATCAGGGGGCGGAGGGACTGGGGCCAACGTCCTGACTTTC.

The chain couples TRBV7-8 to TRBJ2-2, with D unresolved. The CDR3 runs to 11 residues. V was trimmed by 0 bases and J by 9 bases, leaving 2 bases between them. CDR1 and CDR2 (germline): SGHVS, FQNEAQ. DNA for the CDR3: TGTGCCAGCAGCTTAGCTTGGGAGCTGTTTTTT. As protein: CASSLAWELFF.

This chain connects TRBV9 to TRBJ1-1, with a weak D call TRBD1 (5 bases). Trimming shortened V by 3 bases and J by 0 bases, and 12 bases separated the two germline ends. Per the germline V gene, CDR1 is SGDLS and CDR2 is YYNGEE. The CDR3 runs to 15 residues. In nucleotides, the CDR3 is TGTGCCAGCAGCGCCGGGGGACTGCTGAACACTGAAGCTTTCTTT. Its translation is CASSAGGLLNTEAFF.

The chain links TRBV6-6 to TRBJ2-1; 7 nucleotides line up with TRBD2. The V segment lost 7 bases and the J segment 8 bases; nucleotides outside the gene matches: 11. The CDR3 runs 14 residues. From germline, CDR1 is MNHNY and CDR2 SVGAGI (reference sequence). The CDR3 DNA follows: TGTGCCAGCAACCAGCGGGAAGTCGGCTATGAGCAGTTCTTC. This gives the protein CASNQREVGYEQFF.

The DNA for the CDR3 is TGCGCCAGCAGCCGAGGGTTTAGGGACAGCTCCCAAGAGACCCAGTACTTC. This translates into CASSRGFRDSSQETQYF. This chain connects TRBV4-1 to TRBJ2-5, with 7 nucleotides matching TRBD1. CDR3 size: 17 residues. CDR1 and CDR2 from the germline V gene are MGHRA and YSYEKL. The V gene end was trimmed by 4 bases and the J gene end by 1 base; junction bases not matched to a gene: 12.

This sequence joins TRBV5-1 and TRBJ2-3, with a weak D call TRBD1 (5 bases). The germline CDR1 and CDR2 sequences are SGHRS and YFSETQ. Deletions cut 5 bases from V and 4 bases from J, with 17 bases between. The CDR3 length is 15 residues. CDR3 sequence: CASSEVRVGPDTQYF. The DNA for the CDR3 is TGCGCCAGCAGTGAGGTCAGGGTAGGTCCAGATACGCAGTATTTT.

V usage is TRBV19 and J usage is TRBJ2-5, with 12 bases identical to TRBD2. The CDR3 runs 15 residues. From germline, CDR1 is LNHDA and CDR2 SQIVND (reference sequence). V lost 6 bases and J lost 5; bases outside the gene matches: 7. CDR3 sequence (DNA): TGTGCCAGTAGCGACCTAGCGGGAGGGGGTGAGACCCAGTACTTC. Its protein product is CASSDLAGGGETQYF.

The chain carries TRBV7-9 and TRBJ2-7, with 8 bases matching TRBD1. CDR3 length equals 17 residues. V lost 1 base, J lost 1 base, and 9 bases stayed unmatched. Per the germline V gene, CDR1 is SEHNR and CDR2 is FQNEAQ (reference sequence). CDR3 sequence: CASSLVGGTGFSYEQYF. The CDR3 DNA follows: TGTGCCAGCAGCTTAGTAGGAGGGACAGGCTTTTCCTACGAGCAGTACTTC. The full variable domain, completed using reference TRBV7-9 and TRBJ2-7, is DTGVSQNPRHKITKRGQNVTFRCDPISEHNRLYWYRQTLGQGPEFLTYFQNEAQLEKSRLLSDRFSAERPKGSFSTLEIQRTEQGDSAMYLCASSLVGGTGFSYEQYFGPGTRLTVT.

The chain is built from TRBV7-6 and TRBJ1-3, with D perhaps matching TRBD1 (6 bases). The germline V gene has CDR1 SGHVS and CDR2 FNYEAQ. Trimming removed 5 bases from V and 4 bases from J, with 15 bases in between. This CDR3 region has 15 residues. CDR3: CASSAAGAAGNTIYF. The CDR3 DNA reads as TGTGCCAGCAGCGCCGCGGGGGCGGCAGGAAACACCATATATTTT. Variable domain in full (rest from reference TRBV7-6 and TRBJ1-3): GAGVSQSPRYKVTKRGQDVALRCDPISGHVSLYWYRQALGQGPEFLTYFNYEAQQDKSGLPNDRFSAERPEGSISTLTIQRTEQRDSAMYRCASSAAGAAGNTIYFGEGSWLTVV.

The CDR3 protein is CASSEGYGYTF. The CDR3 DNA sequence: TGTGCCAGCAGTGAAGGGTATGGCTACACCTTC. V is TRBV6-5 and J is TRBJ1-2; no clear D. V lost 5 bases, J lost 5 bases, and 6 bases lay in between. Per germline, CDR1 MNHEY and CDR2 SVGAGI. The CDR3 is 11 residues long.